The 19 T cell receptor beta chains presented below share a single source sample, sequenced in a study of blood T cell repertoires in COVID-19. Profiling relied on immunoSEQ multiplex PCR, and the TCRdb table lists in-frame clones only, not all of them. The repertoire holds 150,000 to 180,000 clones, with approximately 80% as singletons. The material sequenced was peripheral blood. The receptors originated from a woman aged 60-75 years with COVID-19, enrolled during active disease.

The V gene is TRBV24-1, the J gene TRBJ1-4, with 7 bases lining up with TRBD1. The V gene end was trimmed by 0 bases and the J gene end by 5 bases; junction bases not matched to a gene: 8. The CDR3 loop spans 17 amino acids. Germline CDR1 and CDR2: KGHDR and SFDVKD. The DNA of the CDR3 is TGTGCCACCAGTGATTTGCAAATAGGCAGGGGGAATGAAAAACTGTTTTTT. It specifies CATSDLQIGRGNEKLFF.

This clone was observed once. This CDR3 reads CASSSRLAGVYEQYF. The CDR3, as DNA: TGTGCCAGCAGCTCCCGACTAGCGGGCGTCTACGAGCAGTACTTC. V and J are TRBV14 and TRBJ2-7; TRBD2 agrees at 10 bases. The CDR3 length is 15 residues. Germline assignment: CDR1 SGHDN and CDR2 FVKESK. V gave up 5 bases and J gave up 3 bases; unmatched junction bases: 7.

V is TRBV7-8 and J is TRBJ1-2; 7 bases are a match to TRBD1. Unmatched junction bases numbered 7, after V lost 0 bases and J lost 3 bases. There are 16 residues in the CDR3. The germline gives CDR1 SGHVS, CDR2 FQNEAQ. The CDR3 spells CASSLAPGQTYYGYTF. CDR3 sequence (DNA): TGTGCCAGCAGCTTAGCACCGGGACAGACTTACTATGGCTACACCTTC.

The chain employs TRBV4-2 and TRBJ2-3, with TRBD2 identical over 12 bases. The CDR3 runs to 16 residues. Unmatched junction bases numbered 6, after V lost 3 bases and J lost 5 bases. The germline gives CDR1 LGHNA, CDR2 YNFKEQ. CDR3 DNA: TGTGCCAGCAGCCAGGCTAGCGGGGGGGTGGGAGATACGCAGTATTTT. It specifies CASSQASGGVGDTQYF.

The J gene is TRBJ1-1, the V gene TRBV7-9; weak D call: TRBD1 (5 bases). The CDR3 runs 13 residues. Trimming removed 3 bases from V and 1 base from J, with 6 bases in between. The V gene's germline CDR1 is SEHNR and CDR2 FQNEAQ (reference sequence). CDR3 region: CASSFRENTEAFF. As DNA, the CDR3 is TGTGCCAGCAGCTTCAGGGAGAACACTGAAGCTTTCTTT.

V is TRBV19 and J is TRBJ1-2; 11 positions match TRBD1. J gave up 5 bases and V 3 bases, and 5 bases lay outside the gene matches. The CDR3 sequence is 15 residues long. Germline CDR1 LNHDA, CDR2 SQIVND (reference sequence). The CDR3 nucleotides are TGTGCCAGTAGTATCCGCGGGACAGGGGGATATGGCTACACCTTC. Translation: CASSIRGTGGYGYTF.

The chain combines TRBV5-1 with TRBJ1-4, with TRBD1 matching 9 bases. The CDR3 length is 16 residues. The J segment lost 9 bases and the V segment lost 3 bases, leaving 12 bases of the junction unmatched. Germline-derived CDR1 and CDR2 are SGHRS and YFSETQ. CDR3 bases: TGCGCCAGCAGCTCCGTTTCACCGGGACAGGGTAAAAAACTGTTTTTT. It yields the protein CASSSVSPGQGKKLFF.

The chain combines TRBV12-5 with TRBJ2-3, with TRBD1 as a possible D gene (5 bases). Germline-derived CDR1 and CDR2 are LGHNT and FRNRAP. This CDR3 region has 15 residues. V dropped 7 bases and J dropped 4 bases, with 18 bases sitting between them. The DNA of the CDR3 is TGTGCTAGTGTTTCAGGGATTTCCCTCGCAGATACGCAGTATTTT. This translates into CASVSGISLADTQYF. Complete variable domain (other parts from reference TRBV12-5 and TRBJ2-3): DARVTQTPRHKVTEMGQEVTMRCQPILGHNTVFWYRQTMMQGLELLAYFRNRAPLDDSGMPKDRFSAEMPDATLATLKIQPSEPRDSAVYFCASVSGISLADTQYFGPGTRLTVL.

V gene TRBV7-9 combines with J gene TRBJ2-7; D remains ambiguous. The CDR3 has 12 residues. The germline CDR1 and CDR2 sequences are SEHNR and FQNEAQ (reference sequence). The ends were cut back, 4 bases at V and 2 bases at J, with 6 bases in the middle. CDR3 nucleotides: TGTGCCAGCAGCTCTACAGCCTACGAGCAGTACTTC. Protein sequence: CASSSTAYEQYF.

The V call is TRBV6-5, the J call TRBJ1-1; a weak D match, TRBD1 (6 bases). The CDR3 contains 15 residues. Trimming cost V 5 bases and J 3 bases, with 16 bases left between them. Germline V gene lookup returns CDR1 MNHEY and CDR2 SVGAGI. The CDR3, as DNA: TGTGCCAGCAGTCCACGACAGGAGAGAGACACTGAAGCTTTCTTT. This translates into CASSPRQERDTEAFF.

This sequence joins TRBV18 and TRBJ1-5; TRBD1 matches at 8 bases. The CDR3 contains 14 residues. Germline assignment: CDR1 KGHSH and CDR2 LQKENI. The V segment lost 5 bases and the J segment 2 bases; nucleotides outside the gene matches: 2. The CDR3 sequence: CASSGQGGNQPQHF. CDR3 DNA sequence: TGTGCCAGCTCAGGACAGGGAGGCAATCAGCCCCAGCATTTT. Using reference TRBV18 and TRBJ1-5 for the parts outside the CDR3, the full variable domain is NAGVMQNPRHLVRRRGQEARLRCSPMKGHSHVYWYRQLPEEGLKFMVYLQKENIIDESGMPKERFSAEFPKEGPSILRIQQVVRGDSAAYFCASSGQGGNQPQHFGDGTRLSIL.

This clone was seen more than once but under ten times. The chain is built from TRBV5-1 and TRBJ1-5; TRBD1 matches 8 bases. The CDR3 contains 14 residues. Germline CDR1 SGHRS, CDR2 YFSETQ. Trimming at V came to 1 base and at J to 7 bases, leaving 4 bases not matched to a gene. The CDR3 DNA sequence: TGCGCCAGCAGCTTGTCAGGGGGCGACCAGCCCCAGCATTTT. The encoded protein is CASSLSGGDQPQHF.

The gene calls are TRBV7-9 and TRBJ1-2, with TRBD1 identical over 8 bases. The junction had 10 bases not matched to a gene; V was cut back by 4 bases and J by 12 bases. CDR3 length: 13 residues. The V gene's germline CDR1 is SEHNR and CDR2 FQNEAQ (reference sequence). The CDR3, as DNA: TGTGCCAGCAGCTCAGGGACAGGAGAGGGGAACACCTTC. Protein sequence: CASSSGTGEGNTF.

CDR3 residues: CASSRNLGIDEQFF. In DNA, the CDR3 is TGCGCCAGCAGCCGAAACCTAGGAATTGATGAGCAGTTCTTC. V usage is TRBV5-1 and J usage is TRBJ2-1; D not resolved. The CDR3 is 14 amino acids. V lost 4 bases, J lost 8 bases, and 16 bases lay in between. Germline V gene sequence: CDR1 SGHRS, CDR2 YFSETQ.

V and J are TRBV6-5 and TRBJ2-7; 9 bases are a match to TRBD1. This CDR3 region has 13 residues. V gave up 10 bases and J gave up 5 bases; unmatched junction bases: 9. Germline V gene lookup returns CDR1 MNHEY and CDR2 SVGAGI. CDR3 in DNA: TGTGCCACCGAGGGACAGGGACGAGACGAGCAGTACTTC. Translated, it gives CATEGQGRDEQYF.

The rearrangement links TRBV29-1 to TRBJ1-4, with 9 bases lining up with TRBD1. This CDR3 is built from 14 residues. Trimming removed 3 bases from V and 8 bases from J; junction bases left unmatched: 7. In germline, CDR1 is SQVTM, CDR2 ANQGSEA. The CDR3 reads CSVEDRGGVEKLFF. CDR3 nucleotides: TGCAGCGTTGAGGACAGGGGAGGGGTGGAAAAACTGTTTTTT.

V and J are TRBV7-6 and TRBJ2-7; 12 bases line up with TRBD1. Germline V gene lookup returns CDR1 SGHVS and CDR2 FNYEAQ. The CDR3 consists of 15 residues. The trim removed 0 bases at V and 4 bases at J, leaving 1 base unmatched. CDR3 nucleotide sequence: TGTGCCAGCAGCTTAGCGGGACAGGGGGCATACGAGCAGTACTTC. As protein: CASSLAGQGAYEQYF. Full variable domain (missing parts from reference TRBV7-6 and TRBJ2-7): GAGVSQSPRYKVTKRGQDVALRCDPISGHVSLYWYRQALGQGPEFLTYFNYEAQQDKSGLPNDRFSAERPEGSISTLTIQRTEQRDSAMYRCASSLAGQGAYEQYFGPGTRLTVT.

V usage is TRBV7-9 and J usage is TRBJ1-5; 8 bases are shared with TRBD1. CDR3 length: 15 residues. The ends lost 0 bases at V and 5 bases at J; junction bases unmatched: 3. From germline, CDR1 is SEHNR and CDR2 FQNEAQ (reference sequence). CDR3 nucleotide sequence: TGTGCCAGCAGCTTAGCCTCAGGGGGCCATCAGCCCCAGCATTTT. Encoded protein: CASSLASGGHQPQHF.

This chain joins TRBV6-4 and TRBJ2-5; D is perhaps TRBD1 (5 bases). Germline V gene sequence: CDR1 MRHNA, CDR2 SNTAGT. The CDR3 sequence is 13 residues long. V was pared by 5 bases and J by 5 bases, with 12 bases between. This chain's CDR3 is CASSSLPGETQYF. Written as DNA, the CDR3 is TGTGCCAGCAGTTCGTTACCAGGGGAGACCCAGTACTTC.